Listed below are T cell receptor beta chains from one sample, sequenced in a study of cytomegalovirus exposure and HLA in healthy donors. Measured with immunoSEQ multiplex PCR; TCRdb has only the in-frame clones, and not every one. The sample has about 120,000 clones, around three quarters seen once; the top ten hold approximately 4.3%. The sample comprised PBMCs. The receptors stem from a man aged 30 to 45 in good health and CMV-seropositive. Each CDR3 is given with its conserved first and last residue. The order of the fields is D gene, J gene, V gene, clone size, CDR3 DNA, CDR3 protein. The D gene is left open where the match is weak. Rows give clone size only sometimes, using once, few, many, or a class for an expanded clone.

TRBD1 TRBJ1-6 TRBV6-1 NA TGTGCCAGCAGCGAAACGACAGGGCCTAATTCACCCCTCCACTTT CASSETTGPNSPLHF
TRBD1 TRBJ2-4 TRBV7-9 NA TGTGCCAGCAGCCCATGGGGTGGTCAGGGGGTCCTAGCCAAAAACATTCAGTACTTC CASSPWGGQGVLAKNIQYF
NA TRBJ2-3 TRBV11-2 few TGTGCCAGCAGCTTACTCTTAAGGAGGGAAGATACGCAGTATTTT CASSLLLRREDTQYF
TRBD2 TRBJ2-1 TRBV29-1 NA TGCAGCGCCGGAGGACTAGCGGGTGAGCAGTTCTTC CSAGGLAGEQFF
NA TRBJ2-6 TRBV11-2 once TGTGCCAGCAGCTTAGACCCTATACTACCTCTTGGGGCCAACGGCCTGACTTTC CASSLDPILPLGANGLTF
NA TRBJ1-1 TRBV4-1 NA TGCGCCAGCAGCCATCTGACAGCGAACACTGAAGCTTTCTTT CASSHLTANTEAFF
NA TRBJ2-7 TRBV7-8 once TGTGCCAGCAGCTTAGAGTTCTGGCGGGCTAGCGAGACCTACGAGCAGTACTTC CASSLEFWRASETYEQYF
NA TRBJ2-2 TRBV9 NA TGTGCCAGCAGCCCAACGGGAGGTGGGGGCTCCGGGGAGCTGTTTTTT CASSPTGGGGSGELFF
NA TRBJ2-2 TRBV5-4 once TGTGCCAGCAGCCCCCTAGGAGGGGGCTTGTACACCGGGGAGCTGTTTTTT CASSPLGGGLYTGELFF
TRBD2 TRBJ2-3 TRBV28 NA TGTGCCAGCAGCACTAGCGGCACAGATACGCAGTATTTT CASSTSGTDTQYF
NA TRBJ2-3 TRBV5-1 NA TGCGCCAGCAGCTGGGGGGACCCATCCACGAATACGCAGTATTTT CASSWGDPSTNTQYF
NA TRBJ1-4 TRBV7-2 NA TGTGCCAGCAGCTTAGTACTCCAAGAAAAACTGTTTTTT CASSLVLQEKLFF
TRBD2 TRBJ2-3 TRBV5-6 NA TGTGCCAGCAGCTTTAAAGCGGGAGGCTCAGATACGCAGTATTTT CASSFKAGGSDTQYF
TRBD1 TRBJ1-4 TRBV29-1 NA TGCAGCGCGAGATTGGGACAGGGGATGGGGGGTGAAAAACTGTTTTTT CSARLGQGMGGEKLFF
NA TRBJ2-7 TRBV7-6 NA TGTGCCAGCAGCGTTACCGGGTTAGGCGAGCAGTACTTC CASSVTGLGEQYF
NA TRBJ1-3 TRBV7-9 NA TGTTCCAGCAGCCGCTCGTGGGGGGATAACTATTTT CSSSRSWGDNYF
NA TRBJ1-5 TRBV6-1 NA TGTGCCAGCAGGGACTCGCTCAGTAGCAATCAGCCCCAGCATTTT CASRDSLSSNQPQHF
TRBD2 TRBJ2-1 TRBV10-2 NA TGCGCCAGCAGTGAGCCTAGCGGGGGCTACAATGAGCAGTTCTTC CASSEPSGGYNEQFF
NA TRBJ2-6 TRBV5-1 NA TGCGCCAGCAGCTACAGGGCTGGGGCCAACGGCCTGACTTTC CASSYRAGANGLTF
TRBD2 TRBJ2-2 TRBV29-1 NA TGCAGCGTTTCAGCGGGAATTAATTCCGGGGAGCTGTTTTTT CSVSAGINSGELFF
NA TRBJ1-2 TRBV19 few TGTGCCAGTAGTATAGAGCGGGGCGACAGATATGGCTACACCTTC CASSIERGDRYGYTF
NA TRBJ2-7 TRBV28 NA TGTGCCAGCAGAACAGTCTCCTACGAGCAGTACTTC CASRTVSYEQYF
NA TRBJ2-1 TRBV7-3 once TGTGCCAGCAGCTTAGCGAGGAGCGGGCCCAATGAGCAGTTCTTC CASSLARSGPNEQFF
TRBD1 TRBJ2-1 TRBV5-6 NA TGTGCCAGCAGCCCCGGGACAGCGCTTGAGCAGTTCTTC CASSPGTALEQFF